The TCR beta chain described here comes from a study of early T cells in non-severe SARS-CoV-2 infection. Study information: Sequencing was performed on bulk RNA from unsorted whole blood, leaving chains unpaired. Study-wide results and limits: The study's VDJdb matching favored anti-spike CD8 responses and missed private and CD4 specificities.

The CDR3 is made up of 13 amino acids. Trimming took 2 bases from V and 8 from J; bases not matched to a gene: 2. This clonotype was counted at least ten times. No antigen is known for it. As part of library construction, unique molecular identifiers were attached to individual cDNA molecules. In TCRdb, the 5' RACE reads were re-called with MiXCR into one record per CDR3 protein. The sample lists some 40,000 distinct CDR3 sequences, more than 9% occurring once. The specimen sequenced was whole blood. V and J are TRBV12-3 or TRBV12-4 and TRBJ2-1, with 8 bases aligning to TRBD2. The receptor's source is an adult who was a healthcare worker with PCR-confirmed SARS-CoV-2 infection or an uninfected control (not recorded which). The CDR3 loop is CASSLLAGHEQFF. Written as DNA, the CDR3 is TGTGCCAGCAGTTTATTAGCGGGACATGAGCAGTTCTTC.